The source of this T cell receptor (beta chain) is a study of lymphopenia after photon versus proton radiotherapy. The CDR3 covers 17 residues. Trimming took off 0 bases at V and 1 base at J, with 16 bases between the two ends. Germline CDR1 SGHTA, CDR2 FQGNSA. Produced via immunoSEQ multiplex PCR; TCRdb's table is partial and in-frame only. The sample consists of 25,000 to 30,000 clones, 80% to 85% of them appearing once. As regards this clone: Antigen specificity is unknown.

Regarding the study as a whole: Post-nadir diversity loss with photons came from oligoclonal expansion, particularly CD8+ Temra cells. Photon-treated patients lost naive T cells and TCR diversity; proton-treated stayed stable. Better survival with proton therapy was suggested as possible, not demonstrated. In patients who died, overall survival fell as post-nadir TCR diversity dropped more.

V usage is TRBV7-2 and J usage is TRBJ2-7; possibly TRBD1 for D (5 bases). The sequencing here drew on peripheral blood, taken from a patient treated with photon-based radiotherapy. The receptor's source is a woman in her forties or fifties with pancreatic cancer. CDR3 nucleotide sequence: TGTGCCAGCAGCTTAGCGCTCGACAGACCCCTATCCTACGAGCAGTACTTC. Amino acids: CASSLALDRPLSYEQYF.